A selection of T cell receptor beta chains follows, all from one sample in a study of CD8 T cells in Susac syndrome. Via MiXCR, TCRdb re-called the immunoSEQ multiplex PCR reads, giving one row per CDR3 protein. The table has around 79,000 distinct CDR3 sequences, about 95% seen once. The sample comprised CD8+ T cells from PBMCs. The source is a human donor with multiple sclerosis. Both conserved end residues are part of each CDR3. A D gene is named only where the DNA matches it firmly. Some rows mark clone size as missing; the rest say once, few, many or name a class of expanded clone.

- TRBD2 TRBJ2-3 TRBV4-3 CASSQGDSGGSTDTQYF TGCGCCAGCAGCCAAGGAGATAGCGGGGGAAGCACAGATACGCAGTATTTT
- - TRBJ2-7 TRBV4-1 CASSQEGGATTEQYF TGCGCCAGCAGCCAAGAAGGTGGGGCGACCACCGAGCAGTACTTC
once - TRBJ1-1 TRBV13 CASSPRLTEAFF TGTGCCAGCAGCCCCAGATTAACTGAAGCTTTCTTT
- - TRBJ1-1 TRBV29-1 CSVFRGMDEAFF TGCAGCGTGTTCAGGGGTATGGATGAAGCTTTCTTT
- - TRBJ1-1 TRBV7-2 CASQVVNAEAFF TGTGCCAGCCAAGTGGTTAACGCTGAAGCTTTCTTT
- - TRBJ2-1 TRBV7-8 CASSPTAISYNEQFF TGTGCCAGCAGCCCGACTGCTATCTCCTACAATGAGCAGTTCTTC
- TRBD1 TRBJ2-1 TRBV13 CASSFFRPGTGDDEQFF TGTGCCAGCAGCTTCTTCCGTCCCGGGACAGGGGACGATGAGCAGTTCTTC
- TRBD1 TRBJ1-2 TRBV4-1 CASSLTGGPPNYGYTF TGCGCCAGCAGCTTAACAGGGGGCCCACCTAACTATGGCTACACCTTC
- - TRBJ2-7 TRBV5-1 CASSFGTANYEQYF TGCGCCAGCAGCTTTGGTACAGCCAATTACGAGCAGTACTTC
- TRBD2 TRBJ2-3 TRBV5-6 CASSSGTSGSPDTQYF TGTGCCAGCAGCTCCGGGACTAGCGGGAGCCCAGATACGCAGTATTTT
- - TRBJ1-1 TRBV7-9 CASNLGVGMNTEAFF TGTGCCAGCAACCTAGGGGTAGGAATGAACACTGAAGCTTTCTTT
once - TRBJ1-1 TRBV5-6 CASSLPKNTEAFF TGTGCCAGCAGCTTGCCCAAGAACACTGAAGCTTTCTTT
few TRBD2 TRBJ2-7 TRBV3-1 CASSPASGRNFPYEQYF TGTGCCAGCAGCCCCGCTAGCGGGAGAAATTTCCCCTACGAGCAGTACTTC
- - TRBJ2-7 TRBV27 CASRLRDNYEQYF TGTGCCAGCAGGCTAAGGGACAACTACGAGCAGTACTTC
- - TRBJ1-6 TRBV5-1 CASSPSPDRYNSPLHF TGCGCCAGCAGCCCTTCCCCCGACAGATATAATTCACCCCTCCACTTT
- - TRBJ2-2 TRBV30 CAWSVPLRAPNTGELFF TGTGCCTGGAGTGTCCCTCTCAGGGCCCCGAACACCGGGGAGCTGTTTTTT
- - TRBJ2-1 TRBV6-2/TRBV6-3 CASSYSYNEQFF TGTGCCAGCAGTTACTCGTACAATGAGCAGTTCTTC
- TRBD2 TRBJ2-7 TRBV29-1 CSVGLAGENEQYF TGCAGCGTGGGACTAGCGGGAGAAAACGAGCAGTACTTC
once - TRBJ1-5 TRBV5-8 CASSLGLVQPQHF TGTGCCAGCAGCTTGGGTTTGGTTCAGCCCCAGCATTTT
- - TRBJ1-2 TRBV5-6 CASSFRTNYGYTF TGTGCCAGCAGCTTTAGGACCAACTATGGCTACACCTTC
- TRBD1 TRBJ2-7 TRBV4-3 CASSQSGQGLYEQYF TGCGCCAGCAGCCAATCGGGACAGGGACTCTACGAGCAGTACTTC
- - TRBJ1-2 TRBV7-6 CASSLAQGHYGYTF TGTGCCAGCAGCTTAGCTCAGGGTCACTATGGCTACACCTTC
once - TRBJ1-1 TRBV2 CASSVRWETEAFF TGTGCCAGCAGTGTCAGGTGGGAGACTGAAGCTTTCTTT
- - TRBJ1-2 TRBV13 CASSSRGGSDYGYTF TGTGCCAGCAGCAGCAGGGGAGGATCGGATTATGGCTACACCTTC
- - TRBJ2-1 TRBV12-3/TRBV12-4 CASSPPGNEQFF TGTGCCAGCAGTCCCCCGGGCAATGAGCAGTTCTTC
- - TRBJ2-5 TRBV7-9 CASSFADRPGVEETQYF TGTGCCAGCAGCTTTGCCGACAGGCCAGGGGTCGAAGAGACCCAGTACTTC
- - TRBJ2-7 TRBV6-5 CASSPGVGNYEQYF TGTGCCAGCAGCCCCGGAGTAGGGAATTACGAGCAGTACTTC
- - TRBJ1-1 TRBV5-6 CASSFQATEAFF TGTGCCAGCAGCTTTCAGGCGACTGAAGCTTTCTTT
- - TRBJ1-2 TRBV6-1 CASAYGYTF TGTGCCAGCGCTTATGGCTACACCTTC
- - TRBJ2-1 TRBV2 CASNRGGTSHNEQFF TGTGCCAGCAATAGGGGCGGGACTTCTCACAATGAGCAGTTCTTC
- TRBD2 TRBJ2-2 TRBV7-9 CASSLVSQRGAGELFF TGTGCCAGCAGCTTAGTCTCTCAGCGGGGGGCCGGGGAGCTGTTTTTT
once TRBD2 TRBJ2-1 TRBV5-6 CASSLGTRGNEQFF TGTGCCAGCAGCTTGGGGACTAGGGGCAATGAGCAGTTCTTC
- TRBD1 TRBJ2-5 TRBV5-8 CASSFGTAYQETQYF TGTGCCAGCAGCTTCGGGACAGCGTACCAAGAGACCCAGTACTTC
- - TRBJ2-3 TRBV29-1 CSVGDGGDTQYF TGCAGCGTGGGGGACGGGGGAGATACGCAGTATTTT
once - TRBJ2-5 TRBV25-1 CATRTGETQYF TGTGCCACCAGAACGGGGGAGACCCAGTACTTC
- - TRBJ2-1 TRBV20-1 CSARLPNFRNEQFF TGCAGTGCTAGACTCCCCAACTTCCGTAATGAGCAGTTCTTC
- TRBD2 TRBJ2-2 TRBV30 CAWGTSETGELFF TGTGCCTGGGGGACTAGCGAAACCGGGGAGCTGTTTTTT
- TRBD1 TRBJ1-6 TRBV27 CASSPGTALMSLHF TGTGCCAGCAGCCCTGGGACAGCCTTGATGTCCCTCCACTTT
- TRBD2 TRBJ2-5 TRBV9 CASSAIAGGRETQYF TGTGCCAGCAGCGCAATAGCGGGGGGGCGAGAGACCCAGTACTTC
- - TRBJ1-2 TRBV7-9 CASSPTGAREYGYTF TGTGCCAGCAGCCCGACAGGAGCGCGCGAGTATGGCTACACCTTC
- - TRBJ1-6 TRBV5-4 CASSLGPGVDSPLHF TGTGCCAGCAGCTTGGGTCCTGGGGTCGATTCACCCCTCCACTTT
- - TRBJ1-2 TRBV7-9 CASSLGSLGRKLNGYTF TGTGCCAGCAGCTTAGGATCCCTAGGGCGGAAACTAAATGGCTACACCTTC
few - TRBJ2-4 TRBV6-5 CASSYSLAKNIQYF TGTGCCAGCAGTTACAGCTTAGCCAAAAACATTCAGTACTTC
- TRBD1 TRBJ2-5 TRBV6-5 CASSQYLRGRETQYF TGTGCCAGCAGTCAATACCTTAGGGGGCGGGAGACCCAGTACTTC
- - TRBJ1-5 TRBV27 CASSLSLYSNQPQHF TGTGCCAGCAGTTTAAGTCTTTATAGCAATCAGCCCCAGCATTTT
- - TRBJ2-7 TRBV11-2 CASSLAGTLYEQYF TGTGCCAGCAGCTTAGCGGGAACGCTCTACGAGCAGTACTTC
- - TRBJ2-5 TRBV6-2/TRBV6-3 CASSSRTVQETQYF TGTGCCAGCAGTTCCCGGACGGTCCAAGAGACCCAGTACTTC
- - TRBJ2-1 TRBV25-1 CASSEMAEQFF TGTGCCAGCAGTGAAATGGCTGAGCAGTTCTTC
few - TRBJ2-1 TRBV18 CASSPDYSYNEQFF TGTGCCAGCTCACCGGACTACTCCTACAATGAGCAGTTCTTC
- - TRBJ1-2 TRBV14 CASSQENGPNYGYTF TGTGCCAGCAGCCAAGAAAATGGGCCTAACTATGGCTACACCTTC
- - TRBJ2-5 TRBV5-6 CASSLDLVLETQYF TGTGCCAGCAGCTTGGACCTCGTTCTTGAGACCCAGTACTTC
- - TRBJ1-5 TRBV30 CAWSYSGFSNQPQHF TGTGCCTGGAGTTACTCAGGGTTTAGCAATCAGCCCCAGCATTTT
- - TRBJ1-5 TRBV19 CASSSYLGRNQPQHF TGTGCCAGTAGTAGCTACCTTGGACGGAATCAGCCCCAGCATTTT
- - TRBJ2-5 TRBV9 CASSVGPGEGETQYF TGTGCCAGCAGCGTAGGGCCGGGAGAGGGAGAGACCCAGTACTTC
- - TRBJ2-1 TRBV12-3/TRBV12-4 CASSFLGGNPYNEQFF TGTGCCAGCAGTTTTTTGGGCGGGAACCCCTACAATGAGCAGTTCTTC
- TRBD1 TRBJ2-4 TRBV20-1 CSARGTDEHIQYF TGCAGTGCCCGAGGGACAGACGAGCACATTCAGTACTTC
- TRBD1 TRBJ2-5 TRBV7-2 CASSFGQGTGDQYF TGTGCCAGCAGCTTTGGACAGGGGACCGGGGACCAGTACTTC
few - TRBJ1-1 TRBV29-1 CSVELNTEAFF TGCAGCGTTGAGCTGAACACTGAAGCTTTCTTT
- - TRBJ2-1 TRBV4-3 CASSQTRGGLVEQFF TGCGCCAGCAGCCAGACCCGGGGTGGATTGGTTGAGCAGTTCTTC
- TRBD1 TRBJ2-7 TRBV19 CASTEAGTAPYEQYF TGTGCCAGTACCGAGGCCGGGACAGCTCCCTACGAGCAGTACTTC